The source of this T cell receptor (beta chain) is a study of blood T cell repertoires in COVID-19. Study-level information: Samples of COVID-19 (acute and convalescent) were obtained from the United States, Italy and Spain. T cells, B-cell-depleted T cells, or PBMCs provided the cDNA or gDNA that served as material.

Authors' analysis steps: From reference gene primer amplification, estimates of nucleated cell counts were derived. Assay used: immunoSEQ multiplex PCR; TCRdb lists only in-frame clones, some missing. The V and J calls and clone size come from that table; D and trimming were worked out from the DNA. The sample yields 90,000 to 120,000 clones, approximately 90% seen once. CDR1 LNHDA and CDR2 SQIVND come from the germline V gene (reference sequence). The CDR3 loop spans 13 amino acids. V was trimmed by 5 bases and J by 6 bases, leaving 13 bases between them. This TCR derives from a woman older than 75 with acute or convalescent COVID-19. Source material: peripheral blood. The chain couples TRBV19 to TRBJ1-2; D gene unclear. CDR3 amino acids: CASSPQVFNGYTF. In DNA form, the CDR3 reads TGTGCCAGTAGTCCTCAGGTTTTTAATGGCTACACCTTC.